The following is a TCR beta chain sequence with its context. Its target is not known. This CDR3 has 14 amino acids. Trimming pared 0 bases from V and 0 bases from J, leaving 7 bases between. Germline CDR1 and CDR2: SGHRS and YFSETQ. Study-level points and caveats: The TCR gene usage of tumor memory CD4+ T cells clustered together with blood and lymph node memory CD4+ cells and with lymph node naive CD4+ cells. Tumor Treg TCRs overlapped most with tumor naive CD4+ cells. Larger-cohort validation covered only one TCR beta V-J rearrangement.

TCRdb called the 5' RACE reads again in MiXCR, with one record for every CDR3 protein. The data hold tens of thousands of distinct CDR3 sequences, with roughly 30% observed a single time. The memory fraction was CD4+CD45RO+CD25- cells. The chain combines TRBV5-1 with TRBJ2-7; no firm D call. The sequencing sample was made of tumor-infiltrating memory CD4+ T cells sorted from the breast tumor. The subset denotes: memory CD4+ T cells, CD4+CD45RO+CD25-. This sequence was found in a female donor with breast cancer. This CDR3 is CASSLDGYSYEQYF. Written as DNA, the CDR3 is TGCGCCAGCAGCTTGGACGGCTACTCCTACGAGCAGTACTTC.